Below are 13 T cell receptor beta chains sequenced from a single sample in a study of blood T cell repertoires in COVID-19. This table comes from immunoSEQ multiplex PCR, and its TCRdb copy is limited to in-frame clones, with some not included. The sample lists about 160,000 clones, about four fifths occurring once. Sequencing was done on a sample of peripheral blood. Every receptor here comes from a woman aged 80 or over with acute or convalescent COVID-19.

V is TRBV9 and J is TRBJ2-7; D may be TRBD2 (6 bases). Trimming stripped 4 bases from V and 2 bases from J, with 13 bases between. CDR1 and CDR2 (germline): SGDLS, YYNGEE. This CDR3 has 14 residues. CDR3 DNA: TGTGCCAGCAGCCCGACGACTAGAGCCTACGAGCAGTACTTC. Amino acids: CASSPTTRAYEQYF.

The chain links TRBV2 to TRBJ1-5, with D perhaps TRBD1 (5 bases). The germline V gene encodes CDR1 SNHLY and CDR2 FYNNEI. With 6 bases removed from V and 1 base from J, the gap between germline ends came to 10 bases. The CDR3 is 14 residues long. CDR3 sequence (DNA): TGTGCCAGCAGCCCGCAGGGAAGCAATCAGCCCCAGCATTTT. As protein: CASSPQGSNQPQHF.

The chain combines TRBV3-1 (or the pseudogene TRBV3-2) with TRBJ1-2, with a tentative D call TRBD1 (5 bases). CDR3 length equals 14 residues. Germline values: CDR1 LGHDT, CDR2 YNNKEL (reference sequence). V shed 4 bases and J shed 1 base, with 10 bases lying between them. Written as DNA, the CDR3 is TGTGCCAGCAGCCCTCGGGGGGGTAACTATGGCTACACCTTC. Translating gives CASSPRGGNYGYTF.

V is TRBV19 and J is TRBJ1-4, with D unresolved. The CDR3 totals 13 residues. Trimming removed 11 bases from V and 6 bases from J, with 16 bases in between. Germline V gene lookup returns CDR1 LNHDA and CDR2 SQIVND (reference sequence). CDR3 DNA sequence: TGTGCCGGATTCTTCCCAGCGGATGAAAAACTGTTTTTT. The encoded protein is CAGFFPADEKLFF.

V gene TRBV9 combines with J gene TRBJ1-6; D is unresolved. Germline V gives CDR1 SGDLS, CDR2 YYNGEE. The CDR3 is 15 amino acids. The V end was cut by 0 bases, the J end by 10 bases, with 14 bases between. The CDR3 nucleotides read TGTGCCAGCAGCGTAGGAATGCCCTGGGCCTCACCCCTCCACTTT. This sequence encodes CASSVGMPWASPLHF. The complete variable domain, with remaining parts taken from reference TRBV9 and TRBJ1-6, reads DSGVTQTPKHLITATGQRVTLRCSPRSGDLSVYWYQQSLDQGLQFLIQYYNGEERAKGNILERFSAQQFPDLHSELNLSSLELGDSALYFCASSVGMPWASPLHFGNGTRLTVT.

The count of this clone is one. The V gene is TRBV19, the J gene TRBJ1-5; a weak D match, TRBD1 (6 bases). The CDR3 is 17 amino acids. Trimming removed 5 bases from V and 2 bases from J, with 19 bases in between. Germline-derived CDR1 and CDR2 are LNHDA and SQIVND (reference sequence). The DNA for the CDR3 is TGTGCCAGTAGTGTCCGGGACAAGGGATCTCGCAATCAGCCCCAGCATTTT. This codes for CASSVRDKGSRNQPQHF. Looking up the rest from reference TRBV19 and TRBJ1-5 gives the full variable domain: DGGITQSPKYLFRKEGQNVTLSCEQNLNHDAMYWYRQDPGQGLRLIYYSQIVNDFQKGDIAEGYSVSREKKESFPLTVTSAQKNPTAFYLCASSVRDKGSRNQPQHFGDGTRLSIL.

The chain combines TRBV5-1 with TRBJ1-6; D might be TRBD1 (5 bases). Between the trimmed V and J ends, which lost 2 bases and 0 bases, there was a span of 12 bases. The CDR3 runs 17 residues. Germline values: CDR1 SGHRS, CDR2 YFSETQ. The CDR3 DNA is TGCGCCAGCAGCTTCGGGGGTGGGAGCTCCTATAATTCACCCCTCCACTTT. Protein sequence: CASSFGGGSSYNSPLHF.

As to this clone: Germline and junction disagree at one end, which may indicate a read error. The chain is built from TRBV11-3 and TRBJ2-3; 10 positions agree with TRBD2. Germline V gene lookup returns CDR1 SGHNT and CDR2 YENEEA. The CDR3 sequence is 15 residues long. The CDR3 DNA sequence: TGTGCCAGCAGTTTAGTAGCGGGGGGAACAGATACGCAGTATTTT. This codes for CASSLVAGGTDTQYF.

The rearrangement joins TRBV6-6 to TRBJ2-7; 8 bases are a match to TRBD2. The CDR3 extends over 16 amino acids. J gave up 6 bases and V 7 bases, and 17 bases lay outside the gene matches. Per the germline V gene, CDR1 is MNHNY and CDR2 is SVGAGI (reference sequence). The CDR3 reads CASTRGGLFTLSEQYF. CDR3 in DNA: TGTGCCAGCACCCGGGGGGGGCTGTTTACTCTCTCCGAGCAGTACTTC.

Here the CDR3 DNA reads TGTGCCAGCAGCCTAATCAATTCACCCCTCCACTTT. This translates into CASSLINSPLHF. V usage is TRBV3-1 (or the pseudogene TRBV3-2) and J usage is TRBJ1-6; no clear D gene. The CDR3 consists of 12 residues. Looked up from germline, CDR1 is LGHDT and CDR2 is YNNKEL (reference sequence). V lost 4 bases to trimming and J lost 7 bases, with 5 bases between them.

The rearrangement uses TRBV12-2 and TRBJ2-3; the table gives TRBD1 as D, unverified against the DNA. TRBV12-2 is annotated as a pseudogene. CDR3 length equals 13 residues. In DNA, the CDR3 is TGTGCAAGTCGCTTAGGGGGGCCAGATACGCAGTATTTT. This codes for CASRLGGPDTQYF.

The rearrangement uses TRBV9 and TRBJ1-5, with D unclear. CDR1 is SGDLS and CDR2 is YYNGEE in the germline V gene. V lost 2 bases, J lost 1 base, and 10 bases lay in between. The CDR3 runs 15 residues. The CDR3 region has the DNA TGTGCCAGCAGCGTTACGGGTAGCAGCAATCAGCCCCAGCATTTT. Its translation is CASSVTGSSNQPQHF.

The chain joins TRBV5-1 to TRBJ1-3, with D possibly being TRBD1 (5 bases). Trimming pared 7 bases from V and 2 bases from J, leaving 10 bases between. The germline CDR1 and CDR2 sequences are SGHRS and YFSETQ. This CDR3 is 13 amino acids long. The DNA of the CDR3 is TGCGCCAGCGGCGACAGTGCTGGAAACACCATATATTTT. Amino acid sequence: CASGDSAGNTIYF.